Listed here are 13 T cell receptor beta chains from one sample, sequenced in a study of neurological immune-mediated disorders. TCRdb passed the 5' RACE reads through MiXCR, listing each CDR3 protein once. The sample holds about 4,800 distinct CDR3 sequences, around a quarter seen once. The sample consisted of CD8+ T cells from blood. The receptors were sampled from a woman aged 55-69 years with HTLV-1-associated myelopathy (HAM/TSP).

Judged by abundance, this clonotype is medium-sized. The J gene is TRBJ2-3, the V gene TRBV20-1, with TRBD2 matching over 12 bases. The CDR3 consists of 17 residues. CDR1 is DFQATT, CDR2 SNEGSKA, per germline (reference sequence). The J segment lost 4 bases and the V segment lost 3 bases, leaving 11 bases of the junction unmatched. The chain's CDR3 is CSASPGLAGGPADTQYF. The CDR3 coding sequence is TGCAGTGCTAGTCCGGGGCTAGCGGGGGGGCCGGCAGATACGCAGTATTTT.

This clonotype has ten or more counts. The chain couples TRBV27 to TRBJ2-2, with 7 bases lining up with TRBD2. The CDR3 runs 14 residues. The junction had 2 bases not matched to a gene; V was cut back by 6 bases and J by 1 base. Germline CDR1 MNHEY, CDR2 SMNVEV (reference sequence). In DNA, the CDR3 is TGTGCCAGCAGCCCTAGCGGGAACACCGGGGAGCTGTTTTTT. It specifies CASSPSGNTGELFF.

This clonotype was seen only a few times. The chain combines TRBV3-1 with TRBJ2-7; tentative D call: TRBD2 (6 bases). Germline CDR1 and CDR2: LGHDT and YNNKEL (reference sequence). V shed 4 bases and J shed 3 bases, with 13 bases lying between them. The CDR3 has 14 residues. The DNA of the CDR3 is TGTGCCAGCAGCCCCATAGGGCGGGACTACGAGCAGTACTTC. Amino acid sequence: CASSPIGRDYEQYF.

This clonotype has ten or more counts. This chain joins TRBV7-9 and TRBJ1-2; D might be TRBD1 (6 bases). Trimming cost V 1 base and J 6 bases, with 12 bases left between them. Germline CDR1 reads SEHNR; CDR2 reads FQNEAQ (reference sequence). This CDR3 contains 14 residues. Here the CDR3 reads CASSLGSGVNGYTF. The CDR3 DNA follows: TGTGCCAGCAGCTTAGGATCAGGGGTCAATGGCTACACCTTC.

The rearrangement joins TRBV12-3 or TRBV12-4 to TRBJ1-2; 10 nucleotides agree with TRBD1. CDR3 length: 15 residues. The V segment lost 4 bases and the J segment 5 bases; nucleotides outside the gene matches: 7. CDR3 loop: CASSSPGQGWYGYTF. CDR3 DNA: TGTGCCAGCAGTTCCCCGGGACAGGGGTGGTATGGCTACACCTTC.

In its sample, this clonotype was seen many times. The chain combines TRBV29-1 with TRBJ2-7; 8 bases map to TRBD1. The CDR3 extends over 16 amino acids. The V and J ends lost 4 bases and 2 bases, in that order; junction bases with no gene match: 13. CDR1 SQVTM and CDR2 ANQGSEA come from the germline V gene. CDR3 nucleotides: TGCAGCGTTGTACCCCTGGTTGACAGGGGCACCTACGAGCAGTACTTC. Its translation: CSVVPLVDRGTYEQYF.

The table lists this clonotype with many counts. The V and J genes are TRBV20-1 and TRBJ2-1, with D possibly TRBD1 on 6 matching bases. The V end lost 5 bases, the J end lost 4 bases, and 12 bases lay between the germline ends. Germline lookup yields CDR1 DFQATT and CDR2 SNEGSKA (reference sequence). This CDR3 comprises 13 residues. The CDR3 nucleotides are TGCAGTGCTTGGGGGCAGGGATACAATGAGCAGTTCTTC. This sequence encodes CSAWGQGYNEQFF.

This clonotype is classed as medium-sized (0.01 to 0.1%). This sequence joins TRBV29-1 and TRBJ2-7; 8 nucleotides agree with TRBD1. Germline CDR1 and CDR2: SQVTM and ANQGSEA. After removal of 6 bases from V and 2 bases from J, the junction contained 3 bases not matched to a gene. The CDR3 covers 12 residues. The CDR3 nucleotides are TGCAGCGTAGGGACAGGCACCTACGAGCAGTACTTC. Translating gives CSVGTGTYEQYF.

The chain has TRBV25-1 and TRBJ1-1, with 7 nucleotides matching TRBD1. V was clipped by 4 bases and J by 3 bases; unmatched bases: 8. The CDR3 covers 15 residues. Germline assignment: CDR1 MGHDK and CDR2 SYGVNS. The CDR3 sequence: CASSATGEGDTEAFF. As DNA, the CDR3 is TGTGCCAGCAGTGCCACAGGGGAAGGGGACACTGAAGCTTTCTTT.

Judged by abundance, this clonotype is medium-sized. V gene TRBV29-1 combines with J gene TRBJ2-6; unclear D gene. The germline V gene encodes CDR1 SQVTM and CDR2 ANQGSEA. The CDR3 has 14 residues. Trimming cost V 7 bases and J 2 bases, with 12 bases left between them. CDR3 in DNA: TGCAGCGCCCCATCGGTTCCTGGGGCCAACGTCCTGACTTTC. This encodes CSAPSVPGANVLTF.

This clonotype was detected many times. The chain has TRBV27 and TRBJ1-2; D ambiguous. V was clipped by 1 base and J by 7 bases, with 16 bases between them. CDR1 is MNHEY and CDR2 is SMNVEV in the germline V gene (reference sequence). The CDR3 is 15 amino acids. CDR3 sequence: CASSLFADSLFGYTF. CDR3 sequence (DNA): TGTGCCAGCAGTTTATTTGCGGACTCTTTATTTGGCTACACCTTC.

The chain couples TRBV19 to TRBJ2-1, with 8 bases matching TRBD2. This CDR3 is built from 15 residues. Looked up from germline, CDR1 is LNHDA and CDR2 is SQIVND (reference sequence). J lost 1 base, V lost 4 bases, and 3 bases had no gene match. CDR3 coding DNA: TGTGCCAGTAGTACCGGGGGGGCGTCCTACAATGAGCAGTTCTTC. It translates to CASSTGGASYNEQFF.

The chain joins TRBV30 to TRBJ1-2; a weak D match, TRBD1 (6 bases). The V end was cut by 7 bases, the J end by 7 bases, with 16 bases between. The CDR3 is 12 residues long. Germline values: CDR1 GTSNPN, CDR2 SVGIG (reference sequence). This CDR3 is CAFTTNRAGYTF. The CDR3 DNA sequence: TGTGCCTTCACAACCAACAGGGCTGGCTACACCTTC.